The 15 T cell receptor beta chains listed next were all sequenced from one sample in a study of blood T cell repertoires in COVID-19. Sequencing used immunoSEQ multiplex PCR; TCRdb keeps in-frame clones, though not all of them. The sample lists tens of thousands of clones; around 88% were seen once. Sequencing was carried out using peripheral blood. The receptors originated from a woman in her 70s with active COVID-19.

The chain couples TRBV18 to TRBJ1-4, with a tentative D call TRBD1 (5 bases). Trimming took 3 bases from V and 5 from J, leaving 13 bases between them. The CDR3 totals 15 residues. CDR1 is KGHSH and CDR2 is LQKENI in the germline V gene. The CDR3 is CASSPGGGVNEKLFF. The CDR3 region has the DNA TGTGCCAGCTCACCCGGGGGAGGAGTAAATGAAAAACTGTTTTTT.

V and J are TRBV4-2 and TRBJ1-2, with 12 bases lining up with TRBD1. The CDR3 runs 14 residues. The germline V gene encodes CDR1 LGHNA and CDR2 YNFKEQ. The trim removed 6 bases at V and 4 bases at J, leaving 3 bases unmatched. The CDR3, as DNA: TGTGCCAGCAGGGGACAGGGGGCGGGCTATGGCTACACCTTC. Its protein is CASRGQGAGYGYTF.

V usage is TRBV29-1 and J usage is TRBJ2-1, with TRBD2 identical over 9 bases. Germline loops: CDR1 SQVTM, CDR2 ANQGSEA. With 4 bases clipped from V and 3 bases from J, the junction kept 16 bases outside the gene matches. CDR3 length: 18 residues. The chain's CDR3 is CSVVPLSGGPGGYNEQFF. In DNA form, the CDR3 reads TGCAGCGTTGTCCCCCTGAGCGGGGGGCCGGGCGGCTACAATGAGCAGTTCTTC.

The chain employs TRBV11-2 and TRBJ1-2; 8 bases fit TRBD1. The length of the CDR3 is 17 residues. Germline V lookup: CDR1 SGHAT, CDR2 FQNNGV. The V and J ends lost 2 bases and 4 bases, in that order; junction bases with no gene match: 12. The CDR3 coding sequence is TGTGCCAGCAGCTTAAGTGGCCAGGGGGCATTCGTCTATGGCTACACCTTC. As protein: CASSLSGQGAFVYGYTF.

The rearrangement uses TRBV27 and TRBJ1-2, with 10 bases fitting TRBD1. There are 13 residues in the CDR3. CDR1 and CDR2 (germline): MNHEY, SMNVEV (reference sequence). The ends lost 6 bases at V and 6 bases at J; junction bases unmatched: 4. Here the CDR3 reads CASSYGQGDGYTF. CDR3 sequence (DNA): TGTGCCAGCAGCTATGGACAGGGGGATGGCTACACCTTC.

The chain carries TRBV3-1 (or the pseudogene TRBV3-2) and TRBJ2-5, with a possible D match to TRBD2 (6 bases). Per germline, CDR1 LGHDT and CDR2 YNNKEL (reference sequence). V lost 4 bases and J lost 5, with 20 bases in between. The CDR3 loop spans 16 amino acids. The CDR3 DNA reads TGTGCCAGCAGCCCTGAACCGGGACTGGGGATGGAGACCCAGTACTTC. This gives the protein CASSPEPGLGMETQYF.

The chain has TRBV5-1 and TRBJ2-1, with 11 bases matching TRBD1. Germline CDR1 and CDR2: SGHRS and YFSETQ. The V gene end was trimmed by 2 bases and the J gene end by 6 bases; junction bases not matched to a gene: 1. The CDR3 is 14 amino acids. CDR3 region: CASSLGTGGNEQFF. Here the CDR3 DNA reads TGCGCCAGCAGCTTAGGGACAGGGGGCAATGAGCAGTTCTTC.

This rearrangement joins TRBV11-3 to TRBJ2-7, with a weak D call TRBD1 (6 bases). Trimming took 0 bases from V and 1 from J, leaving 13 bases between them. Germline CDR1 and CDR2: SGHNT and YENEEA. The CDR3 loop spans 16 amino acids. Here the CDR3 DNA reads TGTGCCAGCAGCTTAGATACGGCAGGGGATTCCTACGAGCAGTACTTC. It translates to CASSLDTAGDSYEQYF.

V is TRBV19 and J is TRBJ1-2, with TRBD1 matching 8 bases. Germline V gene sequence: CDR1 LNHDA, CDR2 SQIVND (reference sequence). This CDR3 region has 15 residues. With 3 bases clipped from V and 4 bases from J, the junction kept 7 bases outside the gene matches. The CDR3 here is CASSIGNTGGYGYTF. CDR3 nucleotide sequence: TGTGCCAGTAGTATTGGGAACACAGGGGGCTATGGCTACACCTTC.

This chain links TRBV7-9 with TRBJ1-2; 7 positions agree with TRBD1. CDR3 length equals 14 residues. The germline V gene encodes CDR1 SEHNR and CDR2 FQNEAQ (reference sequence). With V trimmed by 5 bases and J by 7 bases, 10 bases remained unmatched. Written as DNA, the CDR3 is TGTGCCAGCAGCCCCATGAGGGGGCAGGGTGGCTACACCTTC. Protein sequence: CASSPMRGQGGYTF.

The chain is built from TRBV4-1 and TRBJ2-2; D unresolved. The CDR3 sequence is 13 residues long. Per the germline V gene, CDR1 is MGHRA and CDR2 is YSYEKL. V lost 8 bases to trimming and J lost 0 bases, with 7 bases between them. CDR3 bases: TGCGCCAGCCAGTACACGAACACCGGGGAGCTGTTTTTT. Translating gives CASQYTNTGELFF.

This chain connects TRBV7-9 to TRBJ2-4; the D gene is possibly TRBD1 (6 bases). The CDR3 is 15 amino acids. Trimming took off 5 bases at V and 4 bases at J, with 15 bases between the two ends. Germline V CDR1 and CDR2: SEHNR, FQNEAQ (reference sequence). The CDR3 nucleotides read TGTGCCAGCAGCCCCAGGGGAATCGAAAAAAACATTCAGTACTTC. Amino acid sequence: CASSPRGIEKNIQYF.

The rearrangement links TRBV30 to TRBJ1-2, with D possibly TRBD1 on 6 matching bases. The germline CDR1 and CDR2 sequences are GTSNPN and SVGIG (reference sequence). The CDR3 sequence is 13 residues long. V gave up 2 bases and J gave up 3 bases, with 10 bases separating them. The DNA for the CDR3 is TGTGCCTGGAGTCCAGGGGTTCACTATGGCTACACCTTC. Its protein is CAWSPGVHYGYTF.

Only a few counts were recorded for this clone. V gene TRBV7-2 combines with J gene TRBJ1-5; weak D call: TRBD1 (5 bases). Trimming left V 6 bases short and J 1 base short, with 10 bases between. This CDR3 is 14 amino acids long. Germline V gene sequence: CDR1 SGHTA, CDR2 FQGNSA. The CDR3 region has the DNA TGTGCCAGCAGACAGGATGGAAGCAATCAGCCCCAGCATTTT. This translates into CASRQDGSNQPQHF. Filled out from reference TRBV7-2 and TRBJ1-5, the complete variable domain reads GAGVSQSPSNKVTEKGKDVELRCDPISGHTALYWYRQSLGQGLEFLIYFQGNSAPDKSGLPSDRFSAERTGGSVSTLTIQRTQQEDSAVYLCASRQDGSNQPQHFGDGTRLSIL.

The CDR3 here is CASSLAWGEADTQYF. The DNA of the CDR3 is TGTGCCAGCAGCTTAGCTTGGGGGGAGGCAGATACGCAGTATTTT. The chain recombines TRBV7-9 with TRBJ2-3; TRBD2 is a possible D gene (6 bases). This CDR3 spans 15 amino acids. Trimming removed 0 bases at V and 4 bases at J, with 11 bases between. CDR1 and CDR2 from the germline V gene are SEHNR and FQNEAQ (reference sequence). Variable domain in full (rest from reference TRBV7-9 and TRBJ2-3): DTGVSQNPRHKITKRGQNVTFRCDPISEHNRLYWYRQTLGQGPEFLTYFQNEAQLEKSRLLSDRFSAERPKGSFSTLEIQRTEQGDSAMYLCASSLAWGEADTQYFGPGTRLTVL.